The 10 T cell receptor beta chains below were found in one sample sequenced in a study of OX40 agonist ivuxolimab in advanced cancers. Generated by immunoSEQ multiplex PCR, the TCRdb table keeps only in-frame clones and is missing some. The sample contains fewer than 80,000 clones, 70% to 90% of which appear only once. The sequencing used CD4+ or CD8+ T cells sorted from blood, collected in a trial of the OX40 agonist ivuxolimab. The receptors shown here come from an adult with an advanced solid tumor such as melanoma, head and neck, liver or kidney cancer.

The J gene is TRBJ2-3, the V gene TRBV18; D is uncertain. The CDR3 spans 13 residues. V lost 1 base to trimming and J lost 2 bases, with 4 bases between them. The V gene's germline CDR1 is KGHSH and CDR2 LQKENI. The CDR3 coding sequence is TGTGCCAGCTCACCACTGAACACAGATACGCAGTATTTT. Its translation is CASSPLNTDTQYF.

In the case of this clone: Other nucleotide sequences in the sample specify the same CDR3. This rearrangement joins TRBV19 to TRBJ1-5, with D perhaps matching TRBD1 (5 bases). With 2 bases removed from V and 3 bases from J, the gap between germline ends came to 8 bases. The CDR3 covers 14 residues. Germline CDR1 is LNHDA and CDR2 is SQIVND (reference sequence). The chain's CDR3 is CASSIRQINQPQHF. DNA of the CDR3: TGTGCCAGTAGTATACGACAGATCAATCAGCCCCAGCATTTT.

This sequence joins TRBV19 and TRBJ2-5; TRBD2 aligns across 14 bases. CDR1 and CDR2 (germline): LNHDA, SQIVND (reference sequence). The CDR3 length is 16 residues. The J segment lost 5 bases and the V segment lost 5 bases, leaving 7 bases of the junction unmatched. CDR3 nucleotide sequence: TGTGCCAGTAGTCCGGGACTAGCGGGAGTTGATGAGACCCAGTACTTC. Its protein is CASSPGLAGVDETQYF.

This rearrangement joins TRBV7-7 to TRBJ2-2, with D possibly matching TRBD2 (7 bases). The CDR3 is 15 residues long. V was clipped by 5 bases and J by 0 bases, with 10 bases between them. Germline assignment: CDR1 SSHAT and CDR2 FNYEAQ (reference sequence). This CDR3 reads CASSPGGPNTGELFF. The CDR3 DNA reads as TGTGCCAGCAGCCCGGGGGGCCCGAACACCGGGGAGCTGTTTTTT.

This clone was counted between two and nine times. Here the CDR3 DNA reads TGTGCCACCACGTTCGAGGCTAGCACAGATACGCAGTATTTT. Amino acids: CATTFEASTDTQYF. The chain links TRBV5-8 to TRBJ2-3, with unresolved D. With 9 bases removed from V and 0 bases from J, the gap between germline ends came to 14 bases. The CDR3 sequence is 14 residues long. Germline loops: CDR1 SGHTS, CDR2 YDEGEE.

The V call is TRBV15, the J call TRBJ1-2; no reliable D call. This CDR3 is 12 amino acids long. V shed 6 bases and J shed 3 bases, with 8 bases lying between them. Germline-derived CDR1 and CDR2 are LNHNV and YYDKDF (reference sequence). CDR3 sequence reads: CATRLSDYGYTF. The CDR3 coding sequence is TGTGCCACCAGGTTAAGCGACTATGGCTACACCTTC. The variable domain in full, with the rest retrieved from reference TRBV15 and TRBJ1-2, is DAMVIQNPRYQVTQFGKPVTLSCSQTLNHNVMYWYQQKSSQAPKLLFHYYDKDFNNEADTPDNFQSRRPNTSFCFLDIRSPGLGDTAMYLCATRLSDYGYTFGSGTRLTVV.

This sequence joins TRBV19 and TRBJ1-5, with D possibly matching TRBD1 (5 bases). Deletions cut 8 bases from V and 11 bases from J, with 22 bases between. The length of the CDR3 is 14 residues. CDR1 LNHDA and CDR2 SQIVND come from the germline V gene (reference sequence). The CDR3 loop is CASSKQGDMGAQHF. The CDR3 region has the DNA TGTGCCAGTTCCAAGCAGGGAGACATGGGGGCCCAGCATTTT.

The rearrangement uses TRBV5-1 and TRBJ2-2; tentatively, D is TRBD2 (6 bases). This CDR3 contains 18 residues. With 0 bases removed from V and 5 bases from J, the gap between germline ends came to 20 bases. The germline V gene has CDR1 SGHRS and CDR2 YFSETQ. The CDR3 sequence: CASSLVTAGRGGTGELFF. In DNA, the CDR3 is TGCGCCAGCAGCTTGGTGACTGCGGGGAGAGGAGGAACCGGGGAGCTGTTTTTT.

V gene TRBV4-3 combines with J gene TRBJ2-5; 7 bases agree with TRBD1. Germline CDR1 is LGHNA and CDR2 is YSLEER. The CDR3 spans 15 residues. V shed 4 bases, J shed 5 bases, and the junction held 10 bases outside the gene matches. CDR3 protein: CASSLTSTGSETQYF. In DNA form, the CDR3 reads TGCGCCAGCAGCCTAACATCGACAGGGTCGGAGACCCAGTACTTC.

V is TRBV7-2 and J is TRBJ1-5, with D uncertain. This CDR3 has 17 residues. Germline-derived CDR1 and CDR2 are SGHTA and FQGNSA. V dropped 2 bases and J dropped 6 bases, with 20 bases sitting between them. The CDR3 is CASSLWGANSAFQPQHF. In nucleotides, the CDR3 is TGTGCCAGCAGCTTATGGGGAGCTAATTCTGCCTTTCAGCCCCAGCATTTT. Combining the CDR3 with reference TRBV7-2 and TRBJ1-5 gives the whole variable domain GAGVSQSPSNKVTEKGKDVELRCDPISGHTALYWYRQSLGQGLEFLIYFQGNSAPDKSGLPSDRFSAERTGGSVSTLTIQRTQQEDSAVYLCASSLWGANSAFQPQHFGDGTRLSIL.